A single sample is the source of the 13 T cell receptor beta chains below, sequenced in a study of cytomegalovirus exposure and HLA in healthy donors. PCR was performed using 60 Vbeta and 13 Jbeta primers. Sequencing used immunoSEQ multiplex PCR; TCRdb keeps in-frame clones, though not all of them. The data hold about 120,000 clones, with approximately 80% observed a single time. The sample comprised PBMCs. The origin of the receptors is a middle-aged man in good health and CMV-seronegative.

CDR3 sequence (DNA): TGTGCCAGCAGCTCCGGGACTAGCGGAGGCGCTTTTGATACGCAGTATTTT. Its protein product is CASSSGTSGGAFDTQYF. The chain uses TRBV13 and TRBJ2-3; 11 nucleotides align to TRBD2. Germline V gives CDR1 PRHDT, CDR2 FYEKMQ (reference sequence). V trimming: 4 bases; J trimming: 6 bases; junction bases outside the gene matches: 12. This CDR3 region has 17 residues.

The chain combines TRBV27 with TRBJ2-2; D is ambiguous. V lost 3 bases and J 0 bases, leaving 2 bases between the germline ends. CDR3 length: 13 amino acids. CDR1 and CDR2 (germline): MNHEY, SMNVEV (reference sequence). In DNA, the CDR3 is TGTGCCAGCAGTTTTACGAACACCGGGGAGCTGTTTTTT. It encodes CASSFTNTGELFF.

This chain joins TRBV6-1 and TRBJ1-3, with D possibly matching TRBD1 (6 bases). Germline V gene data show CDR1 as MNHNS and CDR2 as SASEGT. The CDR3 runs to 14 residues. The V end lost 5 bases, the J end lost 4 bases, and 12 bases lay between the germline ends. The DNA for the CDR3 is TGTGCCAGCAGTCGGGGGGCAGGAGGAAACACCATATATTTT. Amino acids: CASSRGAGGNTIYF.

This clone was counted a single time. The chain carries TRBV28 and TRBJ1-6, with D maybe TRBD1 (5 bases). Germline V gives CDR1 MDHEN, CDR2 SYDVKM. Trimming left V 3 bases short and J 14 bases short, with 14 bases between. The CDR3 consists of 13 residues. The DNA for the CDR3 is TGTGCCAGCAGTTTTGGGGCCTTTTTGACCCTCCACTTT. Its translation is CASSFGAFLTLHF.

This chain joins TRBV7-2 and TRBJ2-7; D unclear. Germline assignment: CDR1 SGHTA and CDR2 FQGNSA. CDR3 length: 11 amino acids. Trimming cost V 4 bases and J 2 bases, with 3 bases left between them. In nucleotides, the CDR3 is TGTGCCAGCAGCTCTACCTACGAGCAGTACTTC. It encodes CASSSTYEQYF.

The V gene is TRBV4-3, the J gene TRBJ2-2, with unresolved D. V was shortened by 0 bases and J by 4 bases, with 6 bases between the two germline ends. CDR1 and CDR2 from the germline V gene are LGHNA and YSLEER. The CDR3 is made up of 14 amino acids. CDR3 bases: TGCGCCAGCAGCCAAGATCCGTTCACCGGGGAGCTGTTTTTT. It specifies CASSQDPFTGELFF.

The chain is built from TRBV10-3 and TRBJ1-1, with D possibly being TRBD1 (5 bases). The germline CDR1 and CDR2 sequences are ENHRY and SYGVKD. V was cut by 7 bases and J by 1 base, with 13 bases left in between. CDR3 length: 14 amino acids. DNA of the CDR3: TGTGCCATCACGAAGGCAGGGAAGAACACTGAAGCTTTCTTT. Its translation: CAITKAGKNTEAFF.

This clone was seen a few times. The chain couples TRBV7-2 to TRBJ2-1, with 13 bases matching TRBD2. The CDR3 sequence is 15 residues long. With 5 bases clipped from V and 4 bases from J, the junction kept 2 bases outside the gene matches. From germline, CDR1 is SGHTA and CDR2 FQGNSA. The DNA for the CDR3 is TGTGCCAGCAGCCAACTAGCGGGGGGGTACAATGAGCAGTTCTTC. This gives the protein CASSQLAGGYNEQFF.

The rearrangement uses TRBV6-1 and TRBJ1-2; 8 nucleotides agree with TRBD1. Germline lookup yields CDR1 MNHNS and CDR2 SASEGT. The CDR3 totals 14 residues. Unmatched junction bases numbered 4, after V lost 5 bases and J lost 2 bases. CDR3 sequence: CASSSGQGNYGYTF. CDR3 bases: TGTGCCAGCAGTTCCGGACAGGGAAACTATGGCTACACCTTC.

This rearrangement joins TRBV5-1 to TRBJ2-7, with 7 positions matching TRBD1. The V segment lost 0 bases and the J segment 13 bases; nucleotides outside the gene matches: 4. The V gene's germline CDR1 is SGHRS and CDR2 YFSETQ. The CDR3 is 11 residues long. Here the CDR3 reads CASSLEDRIYF. CDR3 DNA: TGCGCCAGCAGCTTGGAGGACAGGATATACTTC.

The CDR3 region has the DNA TGTGCCAGCAGTAAGACAGGGATACTCTACGAGCAGTACTTC. Translated: CASSKTGILYEQYF. The V gene is TRBV5-4, the J gene TRBJ2-5, with TRBD1 identical over 7 bases. The end of the DNA is better explained by TRBJ2-7, so the J call may be wrong. The CDR3 covers 14 residues. Per germline, CDR1 SGHNT and CDR2 YYREEE (reference sequence).

The chain employs TRBV28 and TRBJ1-1; the match to TRBD1 covers 12 bases. This CDR3 contains 16 residues. V shed 8 bases and J 6 bases; nucleotides not matched to a gene: 13. Germline CDR1 is MDHEN and CDR2 is SYDVKM. The CDR3: CASGPGTGGYGAEAFF. In nucleotides, the CDR3 is TGTGCCAGCGGGCCTGGGACAGGGGGCTATGGCGCTGAAGCTTTCTTT.

In this sample, this clone turned up once. V gene TRBV9 combines with J gene TRBJ1-6; possible D gene TRBD1, 6 bases. This CDR3 region has 17 residues. The ends were cut back, 0 bases at V and 6 bases at J, with 16 bases in the middle. Germline V gene lookup returns CDR1 SGDLS and CDR2 YYNGEE. CDR3: CASSVGARWGLNSPLHF. CDR3 in DNA: TGTGCCAGCAGCGTAGGTGCCCGCTGGGGGCTTAATTCACCCCTCCACTTT. Full variable domain (remainder filled in from reference TRBV9 and TRBJ1-6): DSGVTQTPKHLITATGQRVTLRCSPRSGDLSVYWYQQSLDQGLQFLIQYYNGEERAKGNILERFSAQQFPDLHSELNLSSLELGDSALYFCASSVGARWGLNSPLHFGNGTRLTVT.